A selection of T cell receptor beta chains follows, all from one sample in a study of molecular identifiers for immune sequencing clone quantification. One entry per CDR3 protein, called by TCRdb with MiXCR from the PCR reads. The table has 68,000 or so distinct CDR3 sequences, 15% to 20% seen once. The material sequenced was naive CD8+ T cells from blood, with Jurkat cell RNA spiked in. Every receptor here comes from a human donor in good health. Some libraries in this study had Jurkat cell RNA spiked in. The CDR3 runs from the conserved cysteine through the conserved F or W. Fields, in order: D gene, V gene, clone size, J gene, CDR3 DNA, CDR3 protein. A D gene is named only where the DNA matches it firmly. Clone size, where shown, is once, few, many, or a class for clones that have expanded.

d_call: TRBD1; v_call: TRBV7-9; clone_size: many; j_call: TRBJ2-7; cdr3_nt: TGTGCCAGCAGTACCTCAGGGGGTTTCTCCTACGAGCAGTACTTC; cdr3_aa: CASSTSGGFSYEQYF
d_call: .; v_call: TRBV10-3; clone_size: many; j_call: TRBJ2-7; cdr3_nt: TGTGCCGCAGGGCCAGGGCCGGACGAGCAGTACTTC; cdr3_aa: CAAGPGPDEQYF
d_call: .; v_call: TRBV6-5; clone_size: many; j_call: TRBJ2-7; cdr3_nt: TGTGCCAGCAGTTACTCTTCAGGGGACGAGCAGTACTTC; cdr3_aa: CASSYSSGDEQYF
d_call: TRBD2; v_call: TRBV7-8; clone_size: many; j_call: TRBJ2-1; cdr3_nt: TGTGCCAGCAGCTTACTAAAGCTAGCGGGAGTACCTCATAGCTCCTACAATGAGCAGTTCTTC; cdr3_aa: CASSLLKLAGVPHSSYNEQFF
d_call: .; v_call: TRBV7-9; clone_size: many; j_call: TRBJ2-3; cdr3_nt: TGTGCCAGCAGCCATCCTTTTCGGAGACTTCCCACAGATACGCAGTATTTT; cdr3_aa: CASSHPFRRLPTDTQYF
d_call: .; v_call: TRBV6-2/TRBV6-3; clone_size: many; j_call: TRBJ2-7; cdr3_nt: TGTGCCAGCAGTTACTCCATGGGTTCCTCCTACGAGCAGTACTTC; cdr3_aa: CASSYSMGSSYEQYF
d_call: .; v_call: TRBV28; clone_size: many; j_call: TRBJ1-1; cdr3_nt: TGTGCCAGCAGTCCCAACCTTCAAGCTTTCTTT; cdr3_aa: CASSPNLQAFF
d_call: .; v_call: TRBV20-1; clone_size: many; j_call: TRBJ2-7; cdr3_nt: TGCAGTGCTACTCGTCGCTCCTACGAGCAGTACTTC; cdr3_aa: CSATRRSYEQYF
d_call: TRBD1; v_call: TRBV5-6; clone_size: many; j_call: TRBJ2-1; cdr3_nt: TGTGCCAGCAGCTGGGCCGGGACAGGGAGGATCCAGGGGGAGTTCTTC; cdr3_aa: CASSWAGTGRIQGEFF
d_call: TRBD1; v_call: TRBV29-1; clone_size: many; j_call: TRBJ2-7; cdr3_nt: TGCAGCGCGAGACAGGGGTCGTCCTACGAGCAGTACTTC; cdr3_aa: CSARQGSSYEQYF
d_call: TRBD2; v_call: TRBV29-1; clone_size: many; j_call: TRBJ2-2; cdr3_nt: TGCAGCGTTGGGGGTGGGACTAGCGGGAGTACCGGGGAGCTGTTTTTT; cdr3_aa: CSVGGGTSGSTGELFF
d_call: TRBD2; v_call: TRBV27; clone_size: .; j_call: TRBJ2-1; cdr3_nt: TGTGCCAGCAGTCACGGGACTAGCGGGAGCGGTGAGCAGTTCTTC; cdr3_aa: CASSHGTSGSGEQFF
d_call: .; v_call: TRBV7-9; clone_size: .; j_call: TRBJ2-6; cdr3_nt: TGTGCCAGCAGCTTAATCGAGACCTCTGGGGCCAACGTCCTGACTTTC; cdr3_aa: CASSLIETSGANVLTF
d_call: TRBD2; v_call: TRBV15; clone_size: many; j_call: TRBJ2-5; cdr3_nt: TGTGCCACCAGCAGCGCGAGCGGGAGCTTCCAAGAGACCCAGTACTTC; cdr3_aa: CATSSASGSFQETQYF
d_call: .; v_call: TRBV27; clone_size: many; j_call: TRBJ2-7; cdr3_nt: TGTGCCACCTCCAGAGGACAGCCCTACGAGCAGTACTTC; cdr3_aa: CATSRGQPYEQYF
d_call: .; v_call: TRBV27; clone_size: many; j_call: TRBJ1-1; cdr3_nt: TGTGCCAGCAGTGATACACAGGGACCGGACACTGAAGCTTTCTTT; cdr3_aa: CASSDTQGPDTEAFF
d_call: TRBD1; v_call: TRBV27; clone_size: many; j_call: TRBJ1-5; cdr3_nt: TGTGCCAGCAGCTCCTACCCGGGACAGGGGGGTAGAGGTCAGCCCCAGCATTTT; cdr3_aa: CASSSYPGQGGRGQPQHF
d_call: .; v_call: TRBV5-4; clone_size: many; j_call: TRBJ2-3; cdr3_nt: TGTGCCAGCAGCCCCGATAGAACCATCGAAAACACAGATACGCAGTATTTT; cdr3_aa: CASSPDRTIENTDTQYF
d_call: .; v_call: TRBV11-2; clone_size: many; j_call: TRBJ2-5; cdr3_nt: TGTGCCAGCAGCCCACCTTATCAGCAAGAGACCCAGTACTTC; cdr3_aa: CASSPPYQQETQYF
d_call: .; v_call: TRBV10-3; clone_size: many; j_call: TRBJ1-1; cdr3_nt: TGTGCCATCAGTGAGTCTCAGGGGCGGAACACTGAAGCTTTCTTT; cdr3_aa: CAISESQGRNTEAFF
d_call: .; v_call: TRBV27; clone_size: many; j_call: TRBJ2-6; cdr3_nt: TGTGCCAGCAGTCCCTTGGGGGGGCGCTTCCGGTCTGGGGCCAACGTCCTGACTTTC; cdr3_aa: CASSPLGGRFRSGANVLTF
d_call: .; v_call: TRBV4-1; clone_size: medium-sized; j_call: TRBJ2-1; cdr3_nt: TGCGCCAGCAACCAGTTGGAGGGGGCTGATGAGCAGTTCTTC; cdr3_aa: CASNQLEGADEQFF
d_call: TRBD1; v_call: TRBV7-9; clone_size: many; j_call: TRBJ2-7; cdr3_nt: TGTGCCAGCAGCCACCCCCAGGGGGATGAGCAGTACTTC; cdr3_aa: CASSHPQGDEQYF
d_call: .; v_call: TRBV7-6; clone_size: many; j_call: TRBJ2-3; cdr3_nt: TGTGCCAGCAGCAATCATAGAACTAGCACAGATACGCAGTATTTT; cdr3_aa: CASSNHRTSTDTQYF
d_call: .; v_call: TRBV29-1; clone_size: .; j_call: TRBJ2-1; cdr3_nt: TGCAGCGCTGATCGGCAGTTCTTC; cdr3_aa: CSADRQFF
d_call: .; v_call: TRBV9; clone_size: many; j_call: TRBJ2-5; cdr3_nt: TGTGCCAGCAGCGTAGAAGGGGGTGGGCAAGAGACCCAGTACTTC; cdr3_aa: CASSVEGGGQETQYF
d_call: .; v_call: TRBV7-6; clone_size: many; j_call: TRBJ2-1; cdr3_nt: TGTGCCAGCAGCTTAGCGCAAGTTACTGGTGAGCAGTTCTTC; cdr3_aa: CASSLAQVTGEQFF
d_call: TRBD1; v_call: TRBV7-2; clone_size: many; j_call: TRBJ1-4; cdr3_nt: TGTGCCAGCAGCCCCCTCTGGACAGGCCTTAATGAAAAACTGTTTTTT; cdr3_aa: CASSPLWTGLNEKLFF
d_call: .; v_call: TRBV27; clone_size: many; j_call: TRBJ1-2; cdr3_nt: TGTGCCAGCAGTTTGACAGCTAACTATGGCTACACCTTC; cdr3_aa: CASSLTANYGYTF
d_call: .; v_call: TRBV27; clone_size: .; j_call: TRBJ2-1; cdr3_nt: TGTGCCAGCAGTAACGTGGGTTACAATGAGCAGTTCTTC; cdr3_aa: CASSNVGYNEQFF
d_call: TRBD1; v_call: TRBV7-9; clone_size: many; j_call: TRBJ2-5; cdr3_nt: TGTGCCAGCAGCTTTACTACGGACAGGGGGCGTGAGACCCAGTACTTC; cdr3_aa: CASSFTTDRGRETQYF
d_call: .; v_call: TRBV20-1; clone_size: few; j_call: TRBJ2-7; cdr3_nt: TGCAGTGCTAGAGATAACAGCTCCTACGAGCAGTACTTC; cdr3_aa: CSARDNSSYEQYF
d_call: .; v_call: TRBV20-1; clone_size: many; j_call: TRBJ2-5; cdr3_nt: TGCAGTGCTAGAATGGAAGAGACCCAGTACTTC; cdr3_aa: CSARMEETQYF
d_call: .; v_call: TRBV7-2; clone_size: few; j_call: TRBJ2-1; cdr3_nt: TGTGCCAGCAGCTTAGCGGGAGCAGAATTCGGTAATGAGCAGTTCTTC; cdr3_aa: CASSLAGAEFGNEQFF
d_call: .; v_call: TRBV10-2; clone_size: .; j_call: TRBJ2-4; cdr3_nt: TGCGCCAGCAACGTCTATTCAGCCAAAAACACTCAGTACTTC; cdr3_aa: CASNVYSAKNTQYF
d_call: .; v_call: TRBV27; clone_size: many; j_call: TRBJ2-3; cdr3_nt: TGTGCCATCGAGGTGGGTCCGGACCCGGACACAGATACGCAGTATTTT; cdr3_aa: CAIEVGPDPDTDTQYF
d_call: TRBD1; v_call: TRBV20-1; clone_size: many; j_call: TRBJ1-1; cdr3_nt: TGCAGTGCCCGGACAGGGAGCACTGAAGCTTTCTTT; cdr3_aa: CSARTGSTEAFF
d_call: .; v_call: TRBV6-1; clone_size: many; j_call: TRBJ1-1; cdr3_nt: TGTGCCAGCAGGAAGAGTGAAGCTTTCTTT; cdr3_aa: CASRKSEAFF
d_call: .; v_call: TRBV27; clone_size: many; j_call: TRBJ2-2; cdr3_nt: TGTGCCAGCAGTTTAGGGCTCCACACCGGGGAGCTGTTTTTT; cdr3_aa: CASSLGLHTGELFF
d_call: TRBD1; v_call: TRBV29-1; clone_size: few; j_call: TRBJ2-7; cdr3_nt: TGCAGCGTGGACTTTGAAGCGGGACAGGGAGCCTACGAGCAGTACTTC; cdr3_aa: CSVDFEAGQGAYEQYF
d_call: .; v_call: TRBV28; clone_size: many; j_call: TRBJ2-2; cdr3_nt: TGTGCCAGCACCCTCCTGACAGAGGACGGGGAGCTGTTTTTT; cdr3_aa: CASTLLTEDGELFF
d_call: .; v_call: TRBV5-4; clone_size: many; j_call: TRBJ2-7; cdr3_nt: TGTGCCAGCAGCTTGGTCGGGACCCCCTACGAGCAGTACTTC; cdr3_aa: CASSLVGTPYEQYF
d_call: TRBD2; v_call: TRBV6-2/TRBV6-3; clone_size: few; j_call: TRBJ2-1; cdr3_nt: TGTGCCAGCAGACCTACAACTCGACTAGCCAATGAGCAGTTCTTC; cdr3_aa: CASRPTTRLANEQFF
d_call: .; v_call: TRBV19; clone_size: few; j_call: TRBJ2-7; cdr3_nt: TGTGCCAGTAGTATCGGCAGGACCTACGAGCAGTACTTC; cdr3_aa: CASSIGRTYEQYF
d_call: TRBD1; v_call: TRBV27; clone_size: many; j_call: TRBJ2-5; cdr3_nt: TGTGCCAGCAGTCCCGTGCCGGGACAGCTAACGCAAGAGACCCAGTACTTC; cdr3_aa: CASSPVPGQLTQETQYF